Below are 7 T cell receptor beta chains sequenced from a single sample in a study of blood T cell repertoires in COVID-19. Sequencing was performed with immunoSEQ multiplex PCR; in TCRdb, only in-frame clones are kept and a portion is missing. The sample shows about 70,000 clones, around 81% of them seen only once. The sequencing sample was made of peripheral blood. The receptor source for this set is a woman aged 65 to 85 with acute or convalescent COVID-19.

The rearrangement uses TRBV27 and TRBJ2-7; 8 nucleotides agree with TRBD2. Germline V gives CDR1 MNHEY, CDR2 SMNVEV (reference sequence). CDR3 length equals 15 residues. V lost 7 bases and J lost 3; bases outside the gene matches: 11. The CDR3 here is CASTSGVAGHYEQYF. The DNA for the CDR3 is TGTGCCAGCACCTCTGGGGTAGCGGGACACTACGAGCAGTACTTC.

The rearrangement links TRBV9 to TRBJ2-1; the match to TRBD1 covers 8 bases. CDR1 and CDR2 (germline): SGDLS, YYNGEE. CDR3 length: 14 residues. The junction had 7 bases not matched to a gene; V was cut back by 7 bases and J by 4 bases. CDR3 in DNA: TGTGCCAGCTCCGGACAGGGCCCGTACAATGAGCAGTTCTTC. It encodes CASSGQGPYNEQFF.

This chain joins TRBV15 and TRBJ2-2, with D possibly being TRBD1 (6 bases). Germline V gene sequence: CDR1 LNHNV, CDR2 YYDKDF (reference sequence). CDR3 length equals 16 residues. V dropped 0 bases and J dropped 2 bases, with 10 bases sitting between them. DNA for the CDR3: TGTGCCACCAGCAGAGATGACAGGACAAACACCGGGGAGCTGTTTTTT. Its protein is CATSRDDRTNTGELFF.

The chain employs TRBV5-6 and TRBJ2-7; possibly TRBD1 for D (5 bases). This CDR3 region has 15 residues. From germline, CDR1 is SGHDT and CDR2 YYEEEE. V lost 6 bases and J lost 0, with 16 bases in between. The CDR3 DNA reads TGTGCCAGCAAGTTGAACGAAAGGGGCTCCTACGAGCAGTACTTC. Translated, it gives CASKLNERGSYEQYF.

The V gene is TRBV6-1, the J gene TRBJ1-2; the match to TRBD1 covers 7 bases. The J segment lost 7 bases and the V segment lost 2 bases, leaving 10 bases of the junction unmatched. The CDR3 length is 15 residues. Germline V CDR1 and CDR2: MNHNS, SASEGT. This CDR3 reads CASSEPGTANGGYTF. The DNA of the CDR3 is TGTGCCAGCAGTGAACCCGGGACAGCGAACGGTGGCTACACCTTC.

The chain joins TRBV7-9 to TRBJ2-7; 10 bases are a match to TRBD2. The CDR3 sequence is 16 residues long. Trimming took 2 bases from V and 2 from J; bases not matched to a gene: 6. The germline CDR1 and CDR2 sequences are SEHNR and FQNEAQ (reference sequence). The CDR3 region is CASSLRLAGATYEQYF. The CDR3 nucleotides are TGTGCCAGCAGCTTAAGGCTAGCGGGAGCAACCTACGAGCAGTACTTC.

The gene calls are TRBV7-9 and TRBJ1-1; a weak D match, TRBD1 (6 bases). Per germline, CDR1 SEHNR and CDR2 FQNEAQ (reference sequence). The length of the CDR3 is 14 residues. The germline V and J ends were trimmed by 7 bases and 11 bases, with 23 bases remaining between them. This CDR3 is CASTILPGGAWAFF. The CDR3 DNA reads TGTGCCAGCACCATCCTTCCGGGGGGCGCGTGGGCTTTCTTT.